This is a list of T cell receptor beta chains from one sample in a study of T-cell memory formation after mild COVID-19. MiXCR was run by TCRdb on the 5' RACE reads, yielding one entry per CDR3 protein. The repertoire consists of around 250,000 distinct CDR3 sequences, with roughly 17% occurring once and the leading ten covering 22%. Sequencing used PBMCs or a T cell subset sorted from them (not recorded which). The receptor source for this set is a man between 18 and 29 years old who had mild COVID-19 (a few samples of this study predate the infection). Cell type and time point are not known. Both conserved end residues are part of each CDR3. D genes are given only for firm matches. Size is stated for part of the rows, as once, few or many counts, or as a class when the clone is expanded.

CDR3 length: 16
clone size: once
J gene: TRBJ1-1
D gene: TRBD1
V gene: TRBV5-1
CDR3 protein: CASSLMTGGGNTEAFF
CDR3 DNA: TGCGCCAGCAGCCTTATGACAGGGGGCGGGAACACTGAAGCTTTCTTT

CDR3 length: 14
clone size: NA
J gene: TRBJ2-2
D gene: NA
V gene: TRBV12-3/TRBV12-4
CDR3 protein: CASSRQPNTGELFF
CDR3 DNA: TGTGCCAGCAGCAGACAGCCGAACACCGGGGAGCTGTTTTTT

CDR3 length: 12
clone size: NA
J gene: TRBJ2-5
D gene: NA
V gene: TRBV5-1
CDR3 protein: CASSPGLITQYF
CDR3 DNA: TGCGCCAGCAGCCCGGGACTTATTACCCAGTACTTC

CDR3 length: 14
clone size: few
J gene: TRBJ2-4
D gene: TRBD1
V gene: TRBV18
CDR3 protein: CASSPRQGVSIQYF
CDR3 DNA: TGTGCCAGCTCGCCCAGACAGGGCGTGAGCATTCAGTACTTC

CDR3 length: 15
clone size: NA
J gene: TRBJ1-1
D gene: NA
V gene: TRBV12-3/TRBV12-4
CDR3 protein: CASTPIQGSGTEAFF
CDR3 DNA: TGTGCCAGCACCCCAATTCAGGGGTCGGGCACTGAAGCTTTCTTT

CDR3 length: 16
clone size: few
J gene: TRBJ2-3
D gene: TRBD1
V gene: TRBV4-2
CDR3 protein: CASSQVDRGSTDTQYF
CDR3 DNA: TGTGCCAGCAGCCAGGTTGACAGGGGTAGCACAGATACGCAGTATTTT

CDR3 length: 11
clone size: few
J gene: TRBJ1-2
D gene: NA
V gene: TRBV29-1
CDR3 protein: CSVERAGGYTF
CDR3 DNA: TGCAGCGTTGAGCGGGCCGGGGGCTACACCTTC

CDR3 length: 14
clone size: many
J gene: TRBJ2-5
D gene: TRBD1
V gene: TRBV4-2
CDR3 protein: CASSPGTGKETQYF
CDR3 DNA: TGTGCCAGCAGCCCCGGGACAGGGAAGGAGACCCAGTACTTC

CDR3 length: 14
clone size: many
J gene: TRBJ2-3
D gene: NA
V gene: TRBV12-3/TRBV12-4
CDR3 protein: CASSPGVSTDTQYF
CDR3 DNA: TGTGCCAGCAGTCCCGGGGTGAGCACAGATACGCAGTATTTT

CDR3 length: 14
clone size: NA
J gene: TRBJ1-1
D gene: NA
V gene: TRBV5-1
CDR3 protein: CASSPRRMNTEAFF
CDR3 DNA: TGCGCCAGCAGCCCACGACGAATGAACACTGAAGCTTTCTTT

CDR3 length: 18
clone size: NA
J gene: TRBJ2-3
D gene: TRBD2
V gene: TRBV11-3
CDR3 protein: CASSLGVAGTTSTDTQYF
CDR3 DNA: TGTGCCAGCAGCTTAGGAGTAGCGGGGACCACTAGCACAGATACGCAGTATTTT

CDR3 length: 13
clone size: NA
J gene: TRBJ1-4
D gene: NA
V gene: TRBV5-4
CDR3 protein: CASSPAGGEKLFF
CDR3 DNA: TGTGCCAGCAGCCCAGCGGGCGGTGAAAAACTGTTTTTT

CDR3 length: 16
clone size: few
J gene: TRBJ2-7
D gene: NA
V gene: TRBV6-6
CDR3 protein: CASSYLRRGSSYEQYF
CDR3 DNA: TGTGCCAGCAGTTACCTAAGGCGGGGCAGCTCCTACGAGCAGTACTTC

CDR3 length: 13
clone size: NA
J gene: TRBJ2-1
D gene: NA
V gene: TRBV9
CDR3 protein: CASSEGTGNEQFF
CDR3 DNA: TGTGCCAGCAGCGAGGGGACGGGAAATGAGCAGTTCTTC

CDR3 length: 15
clone size: few
J gene: TRBJ1-1
D gene: TRBD1
V gene: TRBV5-1
CDR3 protein: CASSLTEQGATEAFF
CDR3 DNA: TGCGCCAGCAGCTTGACCGAACAGGGGGCAACTGAAGCTTTCTTT

CDR3 length: 12
clone size: NA
J gene: TRBJ1-6
D gene: NA
V gene: TRBV12-3/TRBV12-4
CDR3 protein: CASSFQQAPLHF
CDR3 DNA: TGTGCCAGCAGTTTCCAGCAGGCACCCCTCCACTTT

CDR3 length: 16
clone size: many
J gene: TRBJ2-4
D gene: NA
V gene: TRBV6-5
CDR3 protein: CASSYQAGLAKNIQYF
CDR3 DNA: TGTGCCAGCAGTTACCAGGCGGGGCTAGCCAAAAACATTCAGTACTTC

CDR3 length: 15
clone size: few
J gene: TRBJ1-2
D gene: TRBD1
V gene: TRBV7-2
CDR3 protein: CASSPDRGAGAGYTF
CDR3 DNA: TGTGCCAGCAGCCCCGACAGGGGAGCGGGCGCTGGCTACACCTTC

CDR3 length: 15
clone size: few
J gene: TRBJ2-5
D gene: TRBD1
V gene: TRBV5-1
CDR3 protein: CASSLGTGGLETQYF
CDR3 DNA: TGCGCCAGCAGCTTGGGGACAGGGGGCTTGGAGACCCAGTACTTC

CDR3 length: 16
clone size: few
J gene: TRBJ2-6
D gene: NA
V gene: TRBV27
CDR3 protein: CASSLTLRSGANVLTF
CDR3 DNA: TGTGCCAGCAGTTTAACCCTCAGATCTGGGGCCAACGTCCTGACTTTC

CDR3 length: 17
clone size: NA
J gene: TRBJ2-3
D gene: TRBD2
V gene: TRBV7-2
CDR3 protein: CASSFAGTSGSTDTQYF
CDR3 DNA: TGTGCCAGCAGCTTTGCCGGGACTAGCGGCAGCACAGATACGCAGTATTTT

CDR3 length: 13
clone size: few
J gene: TRBJ2-5
D gene: NA
V gene: TRBV14
CDR3 protein: CASSPSQGETQYF
CDR3 DNA: TGTGCCAGCAGCCCTAGCCAGGGCGAGACCCAGTACTTC

CDR3 length: 14
clone size: few
J gene: TRBJ2-5
D gene: NA
V gene: TRBV18
CDR3 protein: CASRPSGVKETQYF
CDR3 DNA: TGTGCCAGCCGACCGTCGGGAGTTAAAGAGACCCAGTACTTC

CDR3 length: 13
clone size: NA
J gene: TRBJ2-7
D gene: TRBD1
V gene: TRBV7-2
CDR3 protein: CASSRQGDYEQYF
CDR3 DNA: TGTGCCAGCAGCCGACAGGGAGACTACGAGCAGTACTTC

CDR3 length: 15
clone size: few
J gene: TRBJ1-2
D gene: NA
V gene: TRBV12-3/TRBV12-4
CDR3 protein: CASSSQGSSSYGYTF
CDR3 DNA: TGTGCCAGCAGCTCGCAGGGATCAAGCTCCTATGGCTACACCTTC

CDR3 length: 15
clone size: few
J gene: TRBJ2-1
D gene: TRBD2
V gene: TRBV27
CDR3 protein: CASSLGRGGDNEQFF
CDR3 DNA: TGTGCCAGCAGTTTAGGTCGGGGGGGCGACAATGAGCAGTTCTTC

CDR3 length: 15
clone size: many
J gene: TRBJ2-2
D gene: TRBD1
V gene: TRBV4-3
CDR3 protein: CASSLDRGDTGELFF
CDR3 DNA: TGCGCCAGCAGCCTCGACAGGGGAGACACCGGGGAGCTGTTTTTT

CDR3 length: 16
clone size: few
J gene: TRBJ1-5
D gene: NA
V gene: TRBV12-3/TRBV12-4
CDR3 protein: CASSHDVQASNQPQHF
CDR3 DNA: TGTGCCAGCAGCCATGACGTTCAGGCTAGCAATCAGCCCCAGCATTTT

CDR3 length: 14
clone size: many
J gene: TRBJ1-6
D gene: TRBD1
V gene: TRBV3-1
CDR3 protein: CASSQGTGGSPLHF
CDR3 DNA: TGTGCCAGCAGCCAGGGGACAGGGGGCTCACCCCTCCACTTT

CDR3 length: 13
clone size: NA
J gene: TRBJ2-3
D gene: NA
V gene: TRBV20-1
CDR3 protein: CSARVDSTDTQYF
CDR3 DNA: TGCAGTGCTAGAGTCGACAGCACAGATACGCAGTATTTT

CDR3 length: 13
clone size: few
J gene: TRBJ2-1
D gene: NA
V gene: TRBV7-2
CDR3 protein: CASSLDRRDEQFF
CDR3 DNA: TGTGCCAGCAGCTTGGACAGAAGGGATGAGCAGTTCTTC

CDR3 length: 15
clone size: few
J gene: TRBJ2-7
D gene: NA
V gene: TRBV7-9
CDR3 protein: CASTPGSGEGYEQYF
CDR3 DNA: TGTGCCAGCACCCCGGGGTCGGGGGAAGGCTACGAGCAGTACTTC

CDR3 length: 14
clone size: few
J gene: TRBJ2-1
D gene: NA
V gene: TRBV7-9
CDR3 protein: CASSIMSGYNEQFF
CDR3 DNA: TGTGCCAGCAGCATTATGTCAGGGTACAATGAGCAGTTCTTC

CDR3 length: 13
clone size: NA
J gene: TRBJ2-3
D gene: NA
V gene: TRBV4-1
CDR3 protein: CASSQVGSDTQYF
CDR3 DNA: TGCGCCAGCAGCCAAGTCGGCTCAGATACGCAGTATTTT

CDR3 length: 11
clone size: few
J gene: TRBJ1-2
D gene: NA
V gene: TRBV6-2/TRBV6-3
CDR3 protein: CASSYRRGYTF
CDR3 DNA: TGTGCCAGCAGTTACCGAAGAGGCTACACCTTC

CDR3 length: 14
clone size: many
J gene: TRBJ2-5
D gene: NA
V gene: TRBV5-1
CDR3 protein: CASALGGMRETQYF
CDR3 DNA: TGCGCCAGCGCCCTTGGGGGGATGAGGGAGACCCAGTACTTC

CDR3 length: 15
clone size: few
J gene: TRBJ1-1
D gene: TRBD1
V gene: TRBV12-3/TRBV12-4
CDR3 protein: CASSTLTGMNTEAFF
CDR3 DNA: TGTGCCAGCAGTACTCTGACAGGGATGAACACTGAAGCTTTCTTT

CDR3 length: 13
clone size: NA
J gene: TRBJ2-5
D gene: NA
V gene: TRBV29-1
CDR3 protein: CSVDSPVGETQYF
CDR3 DNA: TGCAGCGTTGACAGCCCGGTGGGAGAGACCCAGTACTTC

CDR3 length: 15
clone size: NA
J gene: TRBJ2-5
D gene: TRBD2
V gene: TRBV9
CDR3 protein: CASSPGTKLVETQYF
CDR3 DNA: TGTGCCAGCAGCCCCGGGACTAAGTTGGTGGAGACCCAGTACTTC

CDR3 length: 16
clone size: NA
J gene: TRBJ2-1
D gene: NA
V gene: TRBV5-1
CDR3 protein: CASTLGPSLVSWEQFF
CDR3 DNA: TGCGCCAGCACCTTGGGCCCCTCGCTAGTCTCATGGGAGCAGTTCTTC

CDR3 length: 15
clone size: NA
J gene: TRBJ1-1
D gene: NA
V gene: TRBV12-3/TRBV12-4
CDR3 protein: CASSLMVPGFTEAFF
CDR3 DNA: TGTGCCAGCAGTTTAATGGTGCCCGGGTTCACTGAAGCTTTCTTT

CDR3 length: 16
clone size: NA
J gene: TRBJ1-1
D gene: NA
V gene: TRBV7-2
CDR3 protein: CASSLWLGAVNTEAFF
CDR3 DNA: TGTGCCAGCAGCTTATGGTTAGGGGCGGTGAACACTGAAGCTTTCTTT

CDR3 length: 10
clone size: NA
J gene: TRBJ1-1
D gene: NA
V gene: TRBV6-2/TRBV6-3
CDR3 protein: CASVGTEAFF
CDR3 DNA: TGTGCCAGCGTCGGAACTGAAGCTTTCTTT

CDR3 length: 15
clone size: few
J gene: TRBJ2-1
D gene: NA
V gene: TRBV7-8
CDR3 protein: CASSARLGSYNEQFF
CDR3 DNA: TGTGCCAGCAGCGCCAGATTGGGCTCCTACAATGAGCAGTTCTTC

CDR3 length: 16
clone size: NA
J gene: TRBJ2-1
D gene: TRBD2
V gene: TRBV7-9
CDR3 protein: CASNPSGTSGLNEQFF
CDR3 DNA: TGTGCCAGCAACCCTTCCGGGACTAGCGGGTTGAATGAGCAGTTCTTC